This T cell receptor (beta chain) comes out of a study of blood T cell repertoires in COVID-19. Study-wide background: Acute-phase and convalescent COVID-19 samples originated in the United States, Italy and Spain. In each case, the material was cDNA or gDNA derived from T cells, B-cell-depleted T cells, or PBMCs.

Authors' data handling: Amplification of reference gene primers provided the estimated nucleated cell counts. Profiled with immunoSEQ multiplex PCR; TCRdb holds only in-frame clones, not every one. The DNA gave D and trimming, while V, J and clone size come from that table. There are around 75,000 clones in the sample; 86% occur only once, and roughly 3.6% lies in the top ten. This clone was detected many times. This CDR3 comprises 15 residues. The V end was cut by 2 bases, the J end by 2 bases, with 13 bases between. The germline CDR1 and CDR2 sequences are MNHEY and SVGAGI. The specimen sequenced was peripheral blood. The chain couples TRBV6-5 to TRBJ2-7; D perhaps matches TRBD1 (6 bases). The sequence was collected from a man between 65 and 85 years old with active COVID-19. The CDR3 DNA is TGTGCCAGCAGTTACCGCCCCGACAGGCCCTACGAGCAGTACTTC. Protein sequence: CASSYRPDRPYEQYF.